This T cell receptor beta chain was identified in a study of metastatic and nonmetastatic thyroid tumors. Background on the study: Repertoires of blood and of tissue (tumor or nodule) from malignant and benign thyroid patients were compared.

As concerns this clone: Its antigen is currently unknown.

In the original analysis: Construction of a distant-metastasis classifier for papillary thyroid cancer relied on CDR3 differences across clinicopathological groups. TCRdb called clones again from the PCR reads with MiXCR. TCRdb, not the original authors, processed these V and J calls. The profile shows approximately 38,000 clones, around 33% of them singletons. CDR3 size: 15 residues. Trimming took 5 bases from V and 15 from J; bases not matched to a gene: 20. Germline V gene lookup returns CDR1 SGHRS and CDR2 YFSETQ. Broader study findings: Malignant tumors reportedly showed significantly higher TCR beta diversity than benign nodules in both blood and tumor.

Each patient came to thyroid surgery without any prior treatment (of any kind). This chain connects TRBV5-1 to TRBJ2-1; 7 bases align to TRBD1. This receptor was taken from a female donor with papillary thyroid cancer or a benign thyroid nodule (not recorded which). Some clones in this sample may be carry-over from other donors' samples. The sample was tumor tissue. The CDR3 spells CASSSGAGGTKDVFF. The DNA of the CDR3 is TGCGCCAGCAGTTCAGGGGCAGGGGGAACGAAAGACGTGTTCTTC.